These 7 T cell receptor beta chains share one sample of origin, sequenced in a study of T cells in Graves' hyperthyroidism and ophthalmopathy. Template material for amplifying TCR beta CDR3 regions consisted of RNA transcripts. Initially, a first-round RT-PCR of the TCR CDR3 employed the HTBI primer set. TCRdb itself ran the multiplex PCR reads through MiXCR, one entry per CDR3 protein. The data contain 350,000 to 450,000 distinct CDR3 sequences, about 18% of them seen just once; the ten biggest clones take up roughly 35%. The sequenced sample was blood. The receptors shown here come from a woman in her 30s with Graves' hyperthyroidism that later progressed to Graves' ophthalmopathy.

This clonotype was observed many times. The J gene is TRBJ2-7, the V gene TRBV6-1; D may be TRBD1 (6 bases). Germline CDR1 MNHNS, CDR2 SASEGT. V was trimmed by 5 bases and J by 2 bases, leaving 13 bases between them. The CDR3 length is 14 residues. The CDR3: CASSSTGYTYEQYF. The CDR3 region has the DNA TGTGCCAGCAGTTCGACAGGTTACACCTACGAGCAGTACTTC.

V gene TRBV20-1 combines with J gene TRBJ2-2; tentative D call: TRBD1 (6 bases). Germline V gene sequence: CDR1 DFQATT, CDR2 SNEGSKA (reference sequence). This CDR3 is 14 amino acids long. V shed 6 bases and J shed 6 bases, with 17 bases lying between them. The CDR3 DNA is TGCAGTGCCGGGGTCAGGGGAAGTGCCGGGGAGCTGTTTTTT. Amino acids: CSAGVRGSAGELFF.

This clonotype was detected ten times or more. The chain uses TRBV7-2 and TRBJ2-3; 12 bases agree with TRBD2. The germline V gene has CDR1 SGHTA and CDR2 FQGNSA. The CDR3 is 16 residues long. Trimming at V came to 5 bases and at J to 5 bases, leaving 8 bases not matched to a gene. The CDR3, as DNA: TGTGCCAGCAGCACCCCTAGCGGGGGGGCGGGAGATACGCAGTATTTT. Its protein product is CASSTPSGGAGDTQYF.

This chain links TRBV27 with TRBJ1-6; 9 nucleotides agree with TRBD1. The V gene end was trimmed by 4 bases and the J gene end by 6 bases; junction bases not matched to a gene: 13. CDR1 MNHEY and CDR2 SMNVEV come from the germline V gene (reference sequence). This CDR3 comprises 18 residues. The CDR3 DNA is TGTGCCAGCAGTTCCCTCGGACGGACAGGGGTGGGTAATTCACCCCTCCACTTT. Translated, it gives CASSSLGRTGVGNSPLHF.

This clonotype came up many times. The chain recombines TRBV20-1 with TRBJ2-5; 8 bases line up with TRBD2. CDR1 is DFQATT, CDR2 SNEGSKA, per germline (reference sequence). This CDR3 is built from 12 residues. V gave up 7 bases and J gave up 5 bases; unmatched junction bases: 6. This CDR3 reads CSVTSGGETQYF. The CDR3 DNA reads as TGCAGTGTGACCAGCGGGGGTGAGACCCAGTACTTC.

This clonotype has just a few counts. This rearrangement joins TRBV28 to TRBJ2-7; a weak D match, TRBD1 (6 bases). There are 14 residues in the CDR3. V gave up 1 base and J gave up 5 bases, with 12 bases separating them. CDR1 and CDR2 (germline): MDHEN, SYDVKM. This CDR3 is CASSLSGDTDEQYF. CDR3 sequence (DNA): TGTGCCAGCAGTTTATCAGGGGACACAGACGAGCAGTACTTC.

This clonotype was seen many times. The chain combines TRBV29-1 with TRBJ2-5; D gene unclear. Germline lookup yields CDR1 SQVTM and CDR2 ANQGSEA. V was trimmed by 3 bases and J by 5 bases, leaving 7 bases between them. This CDR3 is built from 11 residues. This CDR3 is CSVDVRETQYF. The CDR3 bases are TGCAGCGTTGATGTTCGGGAGACCCAGTACTTC.